This T cell receptor (beta chain) was retrieved from a study of long-term antiretroviral therapy in people with HIV. Study results and caveats: Clonal populations expanded prior to ART predominated within the repertoire at all time points.

A v3.0 immunoSEQ assay was performed at survey level. Some clones are missing from TCRdb's copy, which holds only in-frame ones; the method was immunoSEQ multiplex PCR. The sample comprises about 16,000 clones, about 80% of which are singletons, and roughly 8% rests with the top ten. Comments on this clone: As yet, its antigen is unknown.

The germline CDR1 and CDR2 sequences are MNHNY and SVGAGI (reference sequence). The CDR3 runs to 12 residues. V lost 7 bases and J lost 7, with 11 bases in between. Per individual, the PBMC samples numbered at least one pre-ART and at least two post-ART. HIV-positive participants were all treated in the United States. The material was unsorted PBMCs, obtained 0.1 years after starting antiretroviral therapy. The TCR comes from a man between 18 and 35 years old with HIV. The V and J genes are TRBV6-6 and TRBJ2-4; maybe TRBD2 (5 bases). The CDR3 DNA reads TGTGCCAGCACCAAACTAGGGAACATTCAGTACTTC. It codes for CASTKLGNIQYF.